Listed below are T cell receptor beta chains from one sample, sequenced in a study of Ad26.COV2.S vaccination and SARS-CoV-2 variants. Produced via immunoSEQ multiplex PCR; TCRdb's table is partial and in-frame only. The data hold fewer than 800,000 clones, with about 89% observed a single time. Sequencing used peripheral blood, obtained in a trial of Ad26.COV2.S vaccine versus placebo. These receptors were obtained from a person aged 18 to 65 who received the Ad26.COV2.S COVID-19 vaccine or a placebo. The CDR3 runs from the conserved cysteine through the conserved F or W. The order of the fields is J gene, D gene, V gene, clone size, CDR3 protein, CDR3 DNA. A D gene is named only where the DNA matches it firmly. Clone size is shown for a subset of rows, as once, few, many or a class of expanded clone.

TRBJ2-7,TRBD2,TRBV2,-,CASRQREKTYEQYF,TGTGCCAGCAGACAGCGGGAGAAGACCTACGAGCAGTACTTC
TRBJ2-7,-,TRBV19,-,CASSISLVPSYEQYF,TGTGCCAGTAGTATCTCACTCGTCCCATCCTACGAGCAGTATTTC
TRBJ2-7,-,TRBV15,-,CATSRDKGTGVSYEQYF,TGTGCCACCAGCAGAGATAAGGGGACGGGGGTCTCCTACGAGCAGTACTTC
TRBJ1-5,TRBD1,TRBV6-1,-,CASSEDRGWYSNQPQHF,TGTGCCAGCAGTGAGGACAGGGGTTGGTATAGCAATCAGCCCCAGCATTTT
TRBJ1-1,-,TRBV29-1,few,CSVYYRAGTEAFF,TGCAGCGTGTACTACAGGGCAGGGACTGAAGCTTTCTTT
TRBJ2-7,TRBD1,TRBV6-5,-,CASSRDRVYEQYF,TGTGCCAGCAGTCGAGACAGGGTGTACGAGCAGTACTTC
TRBJ2-5,-,TRBV5-6,-,CASSAGETQYF,TGTGCCAGCAGCGCCGGGGAGACCCAGTACTTC
TRBJ2-6,-,TRBV7-2,-,CASSFESSGANVLTF,TGTGCCAGCAGCTTCGAATCCTCTGGGGCCAACGTCCTGACTTTC
TRBJ2-5,-,TRBV3-1/TRBV3-2,-,CASSQDFQETQYF,TGTGCCAGCAGCCAAGACTTCCAAGAGACCCAGTACTTC
TRBJ2-2,-,TRBV11-3,once,CASSLDFGGELFF,TGTGCCAGCAGCTTAGATTTCGGGGGGGAGCTGTTTTTT
TRBJ2-5,TRBD2,TRBV3-1/TRBV3-2,-,CASSPLSGGARETQYF,TGTGCCAGCAGCCCCCTTAGCGGGGGGGCTCGGGAGACCCAGTACTTC
TRBJ1-6,-,TRBV6-5,-,CASSYLGSPGGPLHF,TGTGCCAGCAGTTACTTAGGCTCTCCGGGAGGACCCCTCCACTTT
TRBJ2-3,-,TRBV7-3,many,CASSISGGTDTQYF,TGTGCCAGCAGCATATCCGGGGGCACAGATACGCAGTATTTT
TRBJ1-4,-,TRBV19,once,CASSTIQVGGLRREKLFF,TGTGCCAGTAGTACCATCCAAGTCGGGGGTTTAAGAAGGGAAAAACTGTTTTTT
TRBJ1-4,-,TRBV5-1,-,CASSLSWGNQNEKLFF,TGCGCCAGCAGCTTGAGCTGGGGCAATCAGAATGAAAAACTGTTTTTT
TRBJ1-6,-,TRBV10-3,-,CAISEIGSYNSPLHF,TGTGCCATCAGTGAGATAGGGTCCTATAATTCACCCCTCCACTTT
TRBJ2-1,TRBD2,TRBV18,once,CASSPGTRTDEQFF,TGTGCCAGCTCGCCCGGGACTAGGACGGATGAGCAGTTCTTC
TRBJ2-7,-,TRBV9,-,CASSPGYLLEQYF,TGTGCCAGCAGCCCAGGTTACCTCCTCGAGCAGTACTTC
TRBJ1-5,-,TRBV6-1,-,CASSQRNQPQHF,TGTGCCAGCAGTCAGAGGAATCAGCCCCAGCATTTT
TRBJ2-7,-,TRBV7-2,-,CASSLVGGGYYEQYF,TGTGCCAGCAGCTTAGTCGGCGGCGGTTACTACGAGCAGTACTTC
TRBJ1-6,-,TRBV19,-,CASSIIPGDNSPLHF,TGTGCCAGTAGTATAATCCCAGGGGACAATTCACCCCTCCACTTT
TRBJ1-2,TRBD1,TRBV7-9,once,CASSVSGTGTNYGYTF,TGTGCCAGCAGCGTCAGTGGGACAGGGACAAACTATGGCTACACCTTC
TRBJ1-5,-,TRBV24-1,-,CATSGQGSSSNQPQHF,TGTGCCACCAGTGGGCAGGGATCGAGTAGCAATCAGCCCCAGCATTTT
TRBJ1-1,-,TRBV6-6,-,CASSYIVPFF,TGTGCCAGCAGTTATATCGTCCCATTCTTT
TRBJ1-2,TRBD1,TRBV6-5,-,CASRPDRGMNYGYTF,TGTGCCAGCAGACCGGACAGGGGAATGAACTATGGCTACACCTTC
TRBJ2-6,TRBD1,TRBV10-2,-,CASGDRSSGANVLTF,TGCGCCAGCGGGGACAGATCTTCTGGGGCCAACGTCCTGACTTTC
TRBJ2-3,-,TRBV5-1,-,CASSLASDTQYF,TGCGCCAGCAGCTTGGCCTCTGATACGCAGTATTTT
TRBJ1-2,TRBD1,TRBV5-1,once,CASSSPGQGANGYTF,TGCGCCAGCAGCAGTCCGGGACAGGGGGCGAATGGCTACACCTTC
TRBJ2-7,TRBD2,TRBV18,-,CASSPTSATYEQYF,TGTGCCAGCTCACCAACTAGCGCTACCTACGAGCAGTACTTC
TRBJ1-2,TRBD1,TRBV18,-,CASSLFRDSYGYTF,TGTGCCAGCTCGCTATTCAGGGACAGCTATGGCTACACCTTC
TRBJ2-1,-,TRBV6-6,-,CASTPNYNEQFF,TGTGCCAGCACCCCAAACTACAATGAGCAGTTCTTC
TRBJ1-4,TRBD1,TRBV9,-,CASSPTGTGRNEKLFF,TGTGCCAGCAGCCCAACCGGGACAGGGAGAAATGAAAAACTGTTTTTT
TRBJ2-1,-,TRBV30,-,CAWSEVLHYEQFF,TGTGCCTGGAGTGAAGTCCTCCACTATGAGCAGTTCTTC
TRBJ2-7,-,TRBV30,-,CAWARGLDRYF,TGTGCCTGGGCCAGGGGACTCGATCGGTACTTC
TRBJ1-2,-,TRBV6-4,-,CASSDPTWISTGYTF,TGTGCCAGCAGTGACCCGACATGGATTAGTACTGGCTACACCTTC
TRBJ2-6,TRBD2,TRBV29-1,once,CSAAGGANSGANVLTF,TGCAGCGCCGCGGGGGGAGCGAACTCTGGGGCCAACGTCCTGACTTTC